This T cell receptor beta chain was sequenced for a study of blood T cells in healthy people across ages. Russia was home to the donors, healthy Caucasian individuals aged roughly 6 to 95. Through a sample-barcoded 5' primer and a J-beta primer mix, a second PCR was run for roughly 6 to 12 cycles. TCRdb processed the 5' RACE reads anew with MiXCR; each CDR3 protein has one entry. This sample has about 620,000 distinct CDR3 sequences, with around 21% found just once. A few counts support this clonotype. With V trimmed by 4 bases and J by 4 bases, 20 bases remained unmatched. The length of the CDR3 is 20 residues. The V gene's germline CDR1 is SGHDN and CDR2 FVKESK.

The TCR originated in an older man in good health. Input material: blood. The gene calls are TRBV14 and TRBJ2-3; the match to TRBD2 covers 10 bases. Here the CDR3 reads CASSLGLAAPWDTHADTQYF. CDR3 sequence (DNA): TGTGCCAGCAGCCTCGGACTAGCGGCACCATGGGACACACACGCAGATACGCAGTATTTT.